The source of this T cell receptor (beta chain) is a study of human T cells and chemical hapten exposure. Time point of the sample: patch test 1, 2 weeks after DPC sensitization. Documented treatment: therapeutic diphenylcyclopropenone sensitization with weekly scalp DPC. This clonotype appeared a few times. TCRdb reanalysed the RACE reads using MiXCR and keeps one entry per CDR3 protein. The repertoire holds 70,000 to 75,000 distinct CDR3 sequences, with around a third as singletons. The CDR3 consists of 15 residues. V lost 3 bases to trimming and J lost 6 bases, with 17 bases between them. Germline assignment: CDR1 KGHSH and CDR2 LQKENI.

Sequencing was performed on whole blood, taken in connection with sensitization to the hapten diphenylcyclopropenone (DPC). The V call is TRBV18, the J call TRBJ2-5, with D possibly called TRBD1 or TRBD2 (7 bases each). The clonotype was recovered from a man aged 35 to 55 with alopecia areata. Some clones in this sample may be carry-over from other donors' samples. This CDR3 reads CASSPETGSGKTQYF. The CDR3 bases are TGTGCCAGCTCACCCGAGACAGGGAGCGGGAAGACCCAGTACTTC.